This is a list of T cell receptor beta chains from one sample in a study of T cell responses to AZD1222 COVID-19 vaccine. This table comes from immunoSEQ multiplex PCR, and its TCRdb copy is limited to in-frame clones, with some not included. The sample has 90,000 to 150,000 clones, approximately 90% seen once; the top ten hold under 3%. This specimen was peripheral blood, taken 28 days after the second AZD1222 dose. The receptors stem from an adult who received the AZD1222 COVID-19 vaccine. Each CDR3 is given with its conserved first and last residue. Fields, in order: J gene, V gene, clone size, D gene, CDR3 protein, CDR3 DNA. The D gene is left open where the match is weak. Part of the rows lack a size; the others show once, few, many or a class for expanded clones.

>TRBJ2-2|TRBV29-1|-|-
CSIIRTAAGELFF
TGCAGCATAATCCGGACTGCGGCCGGGGAGCTGTTTTTT
>TRBJ2-5|TRBV15|-|-
CATSREVAAGPQGGETQYF
TGTGCCACCAGCAGAGAAGTTGCTGCGGGTCCCCAGGGGGGAGAGACCCAGTACTTC
>TRBJ2-1|TRBV6-5|few|TRBD1
CASRDRGPGNEQFF
TGTGCCAGCAGGGACAGGGGACCCGGCAATGAGCAGTTCTTC
>TRBJ1-6|TRBV5-1|-|-
CASSPDRNNSPLHF
TGCGCCAGCAGCCCGGACCGAAATAATTCACCCCTCCACTTT
>TRBJ2-7|TRBV5-1|-|-
CASSLGSRRSNYEQYF
TGCGCCAGCAGCTTGGGATCCAGGCGATCAAACTACGAGCAGTACTTC
>TRBJ1-5|TRBV6-5|-|-
CASSYSRGNQPQHF
TGTGCCAGCAGTTACTCAAGGGGCAATCAGCCCCAGCATTTT
>TRBJ1-2|TRBV6-2/TRBV6-3|-|-
CASSYPTPLLQGLDYGYTF
TGTGCCAGCAGTTACCCGACACCCTTACTACAGGGATTGGACTATGGCTACACCTTC
>TRBJ1-1|TRBV20-1|once|-
CSATISPRAFF
TGCAGTGCCACAATTTCACCGAGAGCTTTCTTT
>TRBJ1-6|TRBV7-2|-|-
CASSLAGSGPLHF
TGTGCCAGCAGCTTAGCGGGGAGTGGACCCCTCCACTTT
>TRBJ2-5|TRBV27|-|-
CASVRDPSSYQETQYF
TGTGCCAGCGTCAGGGATCCTAGCTCTTACCAAGAGACCCAGTACTTC
>TRBJ2-1|TRBV7-2|once|TRBD2
CASSPEGRSGGAYNEQFF
TGTGCCAGCAGCCCAGAGGGGCGTAGCGGGGGGGCCTACAATGAGCAGTTCTTC
>TRBJ2-2|TRBV7-9|-|-
CASSLDASRELFF
TGTGCCAGCAGCTTAGACGCGTCTCGGGAGCTGTTTTTT
>TRBJ1-2|TRBV28|-|-
CASSETGKISYGYTF
TGTGCCAGCAGTGAGACCGGGAAAATCTCCTATGGCTACACCTTC
>TRBJ1-2|TRBV19|-|-
CASSGHQANYGYTF
TGTGCCAGTAGTGGACATCAAGCTAACTATGGCTACACCTTC
>TRBJ1-4|TRBV6-2/TRBV6-3|once|-
CASSTGHDATNEKLFF
TGTGCCAGCAGCACGGGACATGATGCAACTAATGAAAAACTGTTTTTT
>TRBJ2-3|TRBV19|-|-
CASSIGAGPQDTQYF
TGTGCCAGTAGTATAGGGGCAGGGCCACAAGATACGCAGTATTTT
>TRBJ1-5|TRBV2|-|-
CASSEGQLSNQPQHF
TGTGCCAGCAGTGAAGGTCAGCTGAGCAATCAGCCCCAGCATTTT
>TRBJ1-1|TRBV7-2|-|-
CASSLKTEAFF
TGTGCCAGCAGCTTAAAGACTGAAGCTTTCTTT
>TRBJ1-3|TRBV9|-|TRBD1
CASSVDGTGHGGNTIYF
TGTGCCAGCAGCGTAGACGGGACAGGGCATGGGGGAAACACCATATATTTT
>TRBJ1-5|TRBV3-1/TRBV3-2|-|-
CASSQGDYQPQHF
TGTGCCAGCAGCCAAGGAGATTATCAGCCCCAGCATTTT
>TRBJ1-6|TRBV28|once|-
CASSRTTPLHF
TGTGCCAGCAGTCGGACGACGCCCCTCCACTTT
>TRBJ2-3|TRBV4-3|-|-
CASSPPGSSTDTQYF
TGCGCCAGCAGCCCGCCCGGCTCTAGCACAGATACGCAGTATTTT
>TRBJ2-4|TRBV18|-|TRBD1
CASSPTQRQGAAKNIQYF
TGTGCCAGCTCACCAACACAAAGACAGGGAGCGGCCAAAAACATTCAGTACTTC
>TRBJ1-2|TRBV29-1|-|-
CSGMTGGYGYTF
TGCAGCGGTATGACAGGCGGCTATGGCTACACCTTC
>TRBJ2-1|TRBV7-7|-|TRBD2
CASSPIAGGHQSEQFF
TGTGCTAGCAGCCCGATAGCGGGGGGGCATCAAAGTGAGCAGTTCTTC
>TRBJ2-7|TRBV6-5|-|TRBD1
CASSYRQGGVEQYF
TGTGCCAGCAGTTACCGACAGGGTGGGGTTGAGCAGTACTTC
>TRBJ1-3|TRBV19|once|-
CASSILAGGPGNTIYF
TGTGCCAGTAGTATTCTCGCCGGGGGCCCTGGAAACACCATATATTTT
>TRBJ1-6|TRBV7-9|-|-
CASSPSRGGGSPLHF
TGTGCCAGCAGCCCAAGCCGGGGTGGGGGTTCACCCCTCCACTTT
>TRBJ1-2|TRBV19|-|-
CASSIDPQVYGYTF
TGTGCCAGTAGTATAGATCCCCAGGTCTATGGCTACACCTTC
>TRBJ2-7|TRBV23-1|once|-
CASSQPRTLYEQYF
TGCGCCAGCAGTCAACCCCGGACGCTCTACGAGCAGTACTTC
>TRBJ2-7|TRBV27|-|TRBD1
CASSLYGPGQGYEQYF
TGTGCCAGCAGTTTATATGGTCCGGGACAGGGCTACGAGCAGTACTTC
>TRBJ2-2|TRBV7-8|-|TRBD1
CASSPHRGTTNTGELFF
TGTGCCAGCAGCCCGCACAGGGGTACGACGAACACCGGGGAGCTGTTTTTT
>TRBJ1-6|TRBV12-3/TRBV12-4|-|-
CASSFGSPPSLHF
TGTGCCAGCAGTTTTGGCAGCCCCCCATCCCTCCACTTT
>TRBJ1-2|TRBV5-1|once|TRBD1
CASSIDRAGGYTF
TGCGCCAGCAGCATAGACAGGGCAGGTGGCTACACCTTC
>TRBJ1-3|TRBV4-1|-|-
CASSQVGVTSGNTIYF
TGCGCCAGCAGCCAAGTGGGGGTTACCTCTGGAAACACCATATATTTT
>TRBJ1-3|TRBV3-1/TRBV3-2|-|TRBD1
CASSQVQGASGNTIYF
TGTGCCAGCAGCCAGGTACAGGGGGCCTCTGGAAACACCATATATTTT
>TRBJ2-2|TRBV19|few|-
CASTLQIPLGGLSGGELFF
TGTGCCAGTACCTTACAGATCCCCCTCGGGGGGCTCTCCGGCGGGGAGCTGTTTTTT
>TRBJ1-2|TRBV4-3|once|TRBD1
CASSHHDREDGYTF
TGCGCCAGCAGCCACCACGACAGGGAGGATGGCTACACCTTC
>TRBJ2-5|TRBV5-4|-|-
CASSLVSAQETQYF
TGTGCCAGCAGCTTGGTATCAGCCCAAGAGACCCAGTACTTC
>TRBJ1-5|TRBV9|-|-
CASSAAQGSSNQPQHF
TGTGCCAGCAGCGCAGCACAGGGCTCCAGCAATCAGCCCCAGCATTTT
>TRBJ1-1|TRBV5-4|-|TRBD1
CASSWGDRNTEAFF
TGTGCCAGCAGCTGGGGGGACAGGAACACTGAAGCTTTCTTT
>TRBJ2-7|TRBV19|-|-
CASSMVGLRGHEQYF
TGTGCCAGTAGTATGGTAGGGCTCCGGGGCCACGAGCAGTACTTC
>TRBJ1-4|TRBV5-1|-|-
CASRPPGTANEKLFF
TGCGCCAGCAGACCTCCAGGGACGGCTAATGAAAAACTGTTTTTT
>TRBJ1-6|TRBV4-2|-|TRBD1
CASSQEQGAASPLHF
TGTGCCAGCAGCCAAGAGCAGGGGGCAGCTTCACCCCTCCACTTT
>TRBJ1-1|TRBV10-3|-|TRBD1
CAISWGTGGNTEAFF
TGTGCCATCTCCTGGGGGACAGGGGGGAACACTGAAGCTTTCTTT
>TRBJ2-2|TRBV6-1|-|-
CASSEQPGSSTGELFF
TGTGCCAGCAGTGAACAGCCGGGATCAAGCACCGGGGAGCTGTTTTTT
>TRBJ1-3|TRBV7-3|few|-
CASSSSGTSGNTIYF
TGTGCCAGCAGCTCAAGCGGGACCTCTGGAAACACCATATATTTT
>TRBJ1-2|TRBV4-2|-|TRBD1
CASSREGQAWGGYTF
TGTGCCAGCAGCAGGGAAGGACAGGCTTGGGGTGGCTACACCTTC
>TRBJ1-2|TRBV23-1|-|-
CASSQSSGGKGNYGYTF
TGCGCCAGCAGTCAATCCTCCGGCGGGAAGGGGAACTATGGCTACACCTTC
>TRBJ1-1|TRBV7-2|once|-
CASSPFYPQAFF
TGTGCCAGCAGCCCTTTTTATCCACAAGCTTTCTTT